The clone carrying this TCR beta chain has only a few counts. Its antigen is not known. The sample originates from a study of beta chain features in type 1 diabetes. The V gene's germline CDR1 is MNHEY and CDR2 SMNVEV (reference sequence). V trimming: 1 base; J trimming: 2 bases; junction bases outside the gene matches: 5. This CDR3 region has 16 residues. The investigators reverse transcribed all of the isolated RNA, so they sequenced expressed TCRB transcripts. Here immunoSEQ multiplex PCR was the method, and the copy in TCRdb shows in-frame clones only, minus some. This table has around 310,000 clones, 11% appearing once. Study results and limitations: TCRB repertoires of naive, central memory and Treg cells appeared more similar among patients than among healthy donors. For TCRB rearrangement, an influence of HLA type remained unresolved here. The cDNA sequencing approach could over-represent high-TCR-expressing cells. In all four CD4+ subsets, TCRB CDR3 length was significantly, moderately reduced in type 1 diabetes.

Sequencing was carried out using naive CD4+ T cells from blood. The sequence came from a woman aged 25 to 39 in good health. The chain links TRBV27 to TRBJ1-2; TRBD1 matches at 9 bases. The CDR3 DNA sequence: TGTGCCAGCAGTTTATTCCGGGACAGGGAGAACTATGGCTACACCTTC. Its translation is CASSLFRDRENYGYTF.